This T cell receptor beta chain derives from a study of blood T cell repertoires in COVID-19. Across the study: Spain, Italy and the United States supplied samples that represented acute and convalescent COVID-19.

V lost 6 bases to trimming and J lost 3 bases; unmatched junction nucleotides: 2. Germline V gene lookup returns CDR1 LNHDA and CDR2 SQIVND (reference sequence). CDR3 length: 12 residues. Seattle-derived patients entered the study during active infection and were followed longitudinally. Some clones are missing from TCRdb's copy, which holds only in-frame ones; the method was immunoSEQ multiplex PCR. The sample shows almost 90,000 clones, 80% to 95% of them seen only once. Source material: peripheral blood. The TCR originated in a young man with COVID-19, enrolled during active disease. J is TRBJ2-7 and V is TRBV19; TRBD1 matches at 7 bases. CDR3 sequence: CASSRDSYEQYF. CDR3 bases: TGTGCCAGTAGCAGGGACAGCTACGAGCAGTACTTC.